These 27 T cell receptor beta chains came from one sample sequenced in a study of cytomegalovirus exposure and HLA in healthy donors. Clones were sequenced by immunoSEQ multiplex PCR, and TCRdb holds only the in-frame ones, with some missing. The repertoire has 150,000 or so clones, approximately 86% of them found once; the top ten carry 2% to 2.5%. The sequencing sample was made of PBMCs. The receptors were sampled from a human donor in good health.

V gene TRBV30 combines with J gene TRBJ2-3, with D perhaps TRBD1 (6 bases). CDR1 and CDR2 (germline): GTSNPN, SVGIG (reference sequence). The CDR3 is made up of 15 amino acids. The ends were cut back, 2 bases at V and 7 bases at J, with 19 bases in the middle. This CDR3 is CAWSPGQGALNTQYF. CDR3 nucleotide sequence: TGTGCCTGGAGTCCGGGACAAGGGGCTTTGAATACGCAGTATTTT. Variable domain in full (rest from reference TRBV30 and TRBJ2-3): SQTIHQWPATLVQPVGSPLSLECTVEGTSNPNLYWYRQAAGRGLQLLFYSVGIGQISSEVPQNLSASRPQDRQFILSSKKLLLSDSGFYLCAWSPGQGALNTQYFGPGTRLTVL.

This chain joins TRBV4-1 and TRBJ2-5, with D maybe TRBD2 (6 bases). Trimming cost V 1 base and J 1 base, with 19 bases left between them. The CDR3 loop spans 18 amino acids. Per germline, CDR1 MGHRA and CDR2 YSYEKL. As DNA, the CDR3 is TGCGCCAGCAGCCAAGGAATTATCCGGAGGGCAGTCCAAGAGACCCAGTACTTC. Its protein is CASSQGIIRRAVQETQYF.

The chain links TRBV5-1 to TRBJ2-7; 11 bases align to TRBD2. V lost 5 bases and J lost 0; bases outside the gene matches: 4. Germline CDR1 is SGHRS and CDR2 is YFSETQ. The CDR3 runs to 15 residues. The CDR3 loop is CASRPTSGSSYEQYF. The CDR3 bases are TGCGCCAGCAGGCCCACTAGCGGGAGCTCCTACGAGCAGTACTTC.

As DNA, the CDR3 is TGCGCCAGCAGCCCAACACTCCGCCGGGATTACTCCTACGAGCAGTACTTC. The encoded protein is CASSPTLRRDYSYEQYF. The chain carries TRBV4-3 and TRBJ2-7; D possibly corresponds to TRBD2 (5 bases). Trimming shortened V by 4 bases and J by 0 bases, and 19 bases separated the two germline ends. The CDR3 extends over 17 amino acids. Germline CDR1 LGHNA, CDR2 YSLEER.

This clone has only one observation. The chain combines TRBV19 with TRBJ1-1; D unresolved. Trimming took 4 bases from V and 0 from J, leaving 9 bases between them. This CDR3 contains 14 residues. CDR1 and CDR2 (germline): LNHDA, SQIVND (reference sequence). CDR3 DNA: TGTGCCAGTAGTACGATTTCAGTGAACACTGAAGCTTTCTTT. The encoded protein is CASSTISVNTEAFF.

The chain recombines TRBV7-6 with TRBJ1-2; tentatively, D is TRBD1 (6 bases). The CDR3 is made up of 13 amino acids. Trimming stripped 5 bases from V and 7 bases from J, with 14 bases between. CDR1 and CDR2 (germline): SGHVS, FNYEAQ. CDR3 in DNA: TGTGCCAGCAGCCAGGCAGGGGCGCGTGGCTACACCTTC. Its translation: CASSQAGARGYTF. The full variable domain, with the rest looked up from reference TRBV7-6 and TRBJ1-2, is GAGVSQSPRYKVTKRGQDVALRCDPISGHVSLYWYRQALGQGPEFLTYFNYEAQQDKSGLPNDRFSAERPEGSISTLTIQRTEQRDSAMYRCASSQAGARGYTFGSGTRLTVV.

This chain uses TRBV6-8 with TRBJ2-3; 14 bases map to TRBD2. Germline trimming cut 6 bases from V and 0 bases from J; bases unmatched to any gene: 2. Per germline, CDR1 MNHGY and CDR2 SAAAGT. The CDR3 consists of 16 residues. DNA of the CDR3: TGTGCCAGCAGAAGACTAGCGGGAGGGAGCACAGATACGCAGTATTTT. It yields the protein CASRRLAGGSTDTQYF.

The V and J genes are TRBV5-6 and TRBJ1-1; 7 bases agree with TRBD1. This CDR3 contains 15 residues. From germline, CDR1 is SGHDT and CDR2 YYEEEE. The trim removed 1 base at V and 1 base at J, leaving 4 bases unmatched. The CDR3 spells CASSLLGGANTEAFF. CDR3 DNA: TGTGCCAGCAGCTTGCTAGGGGGCGCGAACACTGAAGCTTTCTTT.

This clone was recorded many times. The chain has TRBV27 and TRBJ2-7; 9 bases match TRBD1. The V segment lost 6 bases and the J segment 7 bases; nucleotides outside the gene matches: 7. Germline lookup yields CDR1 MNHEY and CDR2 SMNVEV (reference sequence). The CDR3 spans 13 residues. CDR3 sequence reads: CASRGTGMREQYF. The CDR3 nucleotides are TGTGCCAGCAGGGGGACAGGGATGAGGGAGCAGTACTTC.

The CDR3 loop reads CASSPDRTGANVLTF. The CDR3 DNA sequence: TGTGCCAGCAGTCCAGACAGAACTGGGGCCAACGTCCTGACTTTC. The gene calls are TRBV27 and TRBJ2-6; possibly TRBD1 for D (5 bases). V shed 5 bases and J shed 2 bases, with 10 bases lying between them. Germline V CDR1 and CDR2: MNHEY, SMNVEV (reference sequence). This CDR3 has 15 residues.

This CDR3 is CAWRKTGETYEQYF. The DNA for the CDR3 is TGTGCCTGGAGAAAGACAGGGGAGACCTACGAGCAGTACTTC. The chain joins TRBV30 to TRBJ2-7, with TRBD1 matching 8 bases. Looked up from germline, CDR1 is GTSNPN and CDR2 is SVGIG (reference sequence). V shed 3 bases, J shed 2 bases, and the junction held 6 bases outside the gene matches. The length of the CDR3 is 14 residues.

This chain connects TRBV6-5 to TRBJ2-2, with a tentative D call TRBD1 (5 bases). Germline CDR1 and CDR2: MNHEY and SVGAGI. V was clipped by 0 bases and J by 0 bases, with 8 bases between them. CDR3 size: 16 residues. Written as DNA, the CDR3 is TGTGCCAGCAGTTACTCGACAGTAGCGAACACCGGGGAGCTGTTTTTT. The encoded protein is CASSYSTVANTGELFF.

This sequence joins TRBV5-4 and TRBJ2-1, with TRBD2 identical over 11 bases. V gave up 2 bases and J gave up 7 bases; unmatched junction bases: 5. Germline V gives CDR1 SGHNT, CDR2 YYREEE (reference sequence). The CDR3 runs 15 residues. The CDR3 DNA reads TGTGCCAGCAGCTTCTTAGCGGGGGGGAGTAATGAGCAGTTCTTC. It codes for CASSFLAGGSNEQFF.

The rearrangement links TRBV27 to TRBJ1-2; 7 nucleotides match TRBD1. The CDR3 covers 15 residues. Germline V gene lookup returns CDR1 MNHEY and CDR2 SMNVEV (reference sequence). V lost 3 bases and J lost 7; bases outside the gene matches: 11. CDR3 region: CASSLTGMGVLGYTF. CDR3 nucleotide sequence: TGTGCCAGCAGTTTGACAGGGATGGGGGTTCTTGGCTACACCTTC.

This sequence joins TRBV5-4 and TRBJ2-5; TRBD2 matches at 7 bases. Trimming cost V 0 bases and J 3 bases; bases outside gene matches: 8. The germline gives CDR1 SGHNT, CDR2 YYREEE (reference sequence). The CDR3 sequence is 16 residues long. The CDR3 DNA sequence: TGTGCCAGCAGCTTGGCCCTGGGGCTAGCGGAAGAGACCCAGTACTTC. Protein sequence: CASSLALGLAEETQYF.

CDR3 DNA sequence: TGCAGCGTCTGGACAGGGGGTTTAACTAGGAACACTGAAGCTTTCTTT. This translates into CSVWTGGLTRNTEAFF. The chain links TRBV29-1 to TRBJ1-1; TRBD1 aligns across 10 bases. With V trimmed by 6 bases and J by 1 base, 11 bases remained unmatched. Per germline, CDR1 SQVTM and CDR2 ANQGSEA. The CDR3 covers 16 residues.

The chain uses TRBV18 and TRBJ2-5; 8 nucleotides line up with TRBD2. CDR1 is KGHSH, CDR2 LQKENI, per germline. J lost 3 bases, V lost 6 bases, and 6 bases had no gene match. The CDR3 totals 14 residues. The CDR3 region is CASSYKGLEETQYF. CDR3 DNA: TGTGCCAGCTCGTATAAGGGACTAGAAGAGACCCAGTACTTC.

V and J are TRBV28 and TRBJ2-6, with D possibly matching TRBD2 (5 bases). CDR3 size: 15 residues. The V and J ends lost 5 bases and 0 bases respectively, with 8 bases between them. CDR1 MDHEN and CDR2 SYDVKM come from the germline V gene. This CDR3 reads CASSIRGSGANVLTF. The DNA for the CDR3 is TGTGCCAGCAGTATTCGGGGCTCTGGGGCCAACGTCCTGACTTTC. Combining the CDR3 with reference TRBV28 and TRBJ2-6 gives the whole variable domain DVKVTQSSRYLVKRTGEKVFLECVQDMDHENMFWYRQDPGLGLRLIYFSYDVKMKEKGDIPEGYSVSREKKERFSLILESASTNQTSMYLCASSIRGSGANVLTFGAGSRLTVL.

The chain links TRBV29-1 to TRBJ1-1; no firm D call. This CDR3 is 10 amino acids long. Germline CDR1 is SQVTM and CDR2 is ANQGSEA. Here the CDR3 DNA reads TGCACCACAGCTTTCACTGAAGCTTTCTTT. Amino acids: CTTAFTEAFF.

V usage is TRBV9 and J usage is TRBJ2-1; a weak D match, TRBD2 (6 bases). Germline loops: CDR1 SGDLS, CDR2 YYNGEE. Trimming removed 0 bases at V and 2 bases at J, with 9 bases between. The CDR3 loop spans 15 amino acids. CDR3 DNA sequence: TGTGCCAGCAGCGTAGATCCGGGGGCCTACAATGAGCAGTTCTTC. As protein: CASSVDPGAYNEQFF. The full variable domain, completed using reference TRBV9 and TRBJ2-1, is DSGVTQTPKHLITATGQRVTLRCSPRSGDLSVYWYQQSLDQGLQFLIQYYNGEERAKGNILERFSAQQFPDLHSELNLSSLELGDSALYFCASSVDPGAYNEQFFGPGTRLTVL.

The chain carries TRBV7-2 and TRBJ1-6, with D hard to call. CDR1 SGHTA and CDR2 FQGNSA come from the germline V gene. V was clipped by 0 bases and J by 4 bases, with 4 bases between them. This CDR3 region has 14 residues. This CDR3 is CASSLASYNSPLHF. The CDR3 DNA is TGTGCCAGCAGCTTAGCTTCTTATAATTCACCCCTCCACTTT.

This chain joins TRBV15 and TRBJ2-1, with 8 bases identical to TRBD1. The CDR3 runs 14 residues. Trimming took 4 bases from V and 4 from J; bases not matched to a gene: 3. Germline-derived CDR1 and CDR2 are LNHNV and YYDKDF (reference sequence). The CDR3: CATSNRGDYNEQFF. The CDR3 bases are TGTGCCACCAGCAACAGGGGGGATTACAATGAGCAGTTCTTC.

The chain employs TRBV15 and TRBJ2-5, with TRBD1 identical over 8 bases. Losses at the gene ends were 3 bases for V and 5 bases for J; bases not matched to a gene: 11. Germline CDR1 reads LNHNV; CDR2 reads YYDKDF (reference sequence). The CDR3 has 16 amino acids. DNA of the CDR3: TGTGCCACCAGCAGTTTAGGACAGGGAACCAAGGAGACCCAGTACTTC. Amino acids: CATSSLGQGTKETQYF. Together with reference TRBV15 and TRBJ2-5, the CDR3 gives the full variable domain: DAMVIQNPRYQVTQFGKPVTLSCSQTLNHNVMYWYQQKSSQAPKLLFHYYDKDFNNEADTPDNFQSRRPNTSFCFLDIRSPGLGDTAMYLCATSSLGQGTKETQYFGPGTRLLVL.

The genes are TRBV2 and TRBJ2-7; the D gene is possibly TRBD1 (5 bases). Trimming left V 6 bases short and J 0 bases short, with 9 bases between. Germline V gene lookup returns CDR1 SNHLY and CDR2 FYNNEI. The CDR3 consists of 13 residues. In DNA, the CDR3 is TGTGCCAGCAGGGGGCCTCCCTCCTACGAGCAGTACTTC. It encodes CASRGPPSYEQYF.

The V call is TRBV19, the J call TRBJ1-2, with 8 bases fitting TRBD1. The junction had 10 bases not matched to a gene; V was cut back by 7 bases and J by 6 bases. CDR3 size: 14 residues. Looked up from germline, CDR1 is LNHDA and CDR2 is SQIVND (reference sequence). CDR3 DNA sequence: TGTGCCAGTATCAGTCCGGGACAGGACCATGGCTACACCTTC. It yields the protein CASISPGQDHGYTF.

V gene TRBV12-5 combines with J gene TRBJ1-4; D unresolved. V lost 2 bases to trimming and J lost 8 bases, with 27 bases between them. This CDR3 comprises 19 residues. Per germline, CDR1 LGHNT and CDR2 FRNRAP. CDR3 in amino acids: CASGLSGRGSVFRYEKLFF. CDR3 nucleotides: TGTGCTAGTGGTTTGTCTGGACGAGGGTCGGTTTTCCGTTACGAAAAACTGTTTTTT. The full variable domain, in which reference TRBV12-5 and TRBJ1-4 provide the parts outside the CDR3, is DARVTQTPRHKVTEMGQEVTMRCQPILGHNTVFWYRQTMMQGLELLAYFRNRAPLDDSGMPKDRFSAEMPDATLATLKIQPSEPRDSAVYFCASGLSGRGSVFRYEKLFFGSGTQLSVL.

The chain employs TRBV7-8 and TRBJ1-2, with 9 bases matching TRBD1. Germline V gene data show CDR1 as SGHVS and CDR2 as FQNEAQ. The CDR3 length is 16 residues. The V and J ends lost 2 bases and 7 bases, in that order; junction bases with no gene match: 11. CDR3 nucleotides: TGTGCCAGCAGCTTACTTGGGACAGGGCTGGACGGTGGCTACACCTTC. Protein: CASSLLGTGLDGGYTF.